The 16 T cell receptor beta chains given below trace back to one sample, sequenced in a study of T cell repertoires in ileal Crohn's disease (dated 2019 in TCRdb). The time point label on this specimen signifies: neoterminal ileum biopsy at postoperative endoscopy, about 6 months after surgery. Libraries came from the immunoSEQ multiplex PCR assay. Imported from immuneACCESS, the table was reduced by TCRdb to in-frame sequences with V and J called. These copies leave out some clones; in studies compared against another copy, an unresolved V gene accounts for under half, and the cause of the remainder is not known. Within this sample are about 62,000 clones, with around nine tenths of them counted one time only. Approximately 2% of the sample comes from the top ten. Sequenced material: ileal tissue. The receptors here all came from an adult with Crohn's disease.

The rearrangement links TRBV29-1 to TRBJ2-3, with 10 bases lining up with TRBD1. Trimming cost V 4 bases and J 9 bases; bases outside gene matches: 13. CDR1 and CDR2 (germline): SQVTM, ANQGSEA. CDR3 size: 15 residues. CDR3 protein: CSVGAPGQGFGTQYF. The CDR3 DNA follows: TGCAGCGTTGGAGCTCCGGGACAGGGGTTCGGGACGCAGTATTTT.

This chain links TRBV28 with TRBJ1-6; 7 positions agree with TRBD1. The CDR3 covers 13 residues. Unmatched junction bases numbered 4, after V lost 4 bases and J lost 10 bases. Germline values: CDR1 MDHEN, CDR2 SYDVKM. The CDR3 loop is CASSYRGSSPLHF. The CDR3 DNA sequence: TGTGCCAGCAGTTACAGGGGTAGCTCACCCCTCCACTTT.

This clone has just one count. The V and J genes are TRBV9 and TRBJ2-1; no firm D call. In germline, CDR1 is SGDLS, CDR2 YYNGEE. The CDR3 runs 15 residues. Trimming cost V 4 bases and J 5 bases, with 16 bases left between them. CDR3 sequence (DNA): TGTGCCAGCAGCCCCCTATCTTCTGTGGACAATGAGCAGTTCTTC. Encoded protein: CASSPLSSVDNEQFF.

The chain uses TRBV4-1 and TRBJ2-7, with 7 positions matching TRBD1. CDR3 length: 15 amino acids. From germline, CDR1 is MGHRA and CDR2 YSYEKL. With 4 bases clipped from V and 3 bases from J, the junction kept 9 bases outside the gene matches. This CDR3 reads CASSPRDRLNYEQYF. The CDR3 DNA reads TGCGCCAGCAGCCCGAGGGACAGACTAAACTACGAGCAGTACTTC.

The chain couples TRBV9 to TRBJ1-5; D perhaps matches TRBD1 (6 bases). V shed 0 bases and J shed 6 bases, with 13 bases lying between them. The germline V gene encodes CDR1 SGDLS and CDR2 YYNGEE. This CDR3 is built from 15 residues. The CDR3 nucleotides are TGTGCCAGCAGCGTAGGGACAGTCGGGCCTCAGCCCCAGCATTTT. Protein product: CASSVGTVGPQPQHF.

In nucleotides, the CDR3 is TGCGCCAGCAGCCCGGACAGTCACAATCAGCCCCAGCATTTT. This encodes CASSPDSHNQPQHF. The chain links TRBV5-1 to TRBJ1-5; tentatively, D is TRBD1 (6 bases). The V end lost 4 bases, the J end lost 3 bases, and 11 bases lay between the germline ends. CDR3 size: 14 residues. Germline V gene lookup returns CDR1 SGHRS and CDR2 YFSETQ.

V gene TRBV5-6 combines with J gene TRBJ1-4; 7 bases agree with TRBD1. This CDR3 comprises 14 residues. Germline V gene data show CDR1 as SGHDT and CDR2 as YYEEEE. Trimming removed 3 bases from V and 11 bases from J; junction bases left unmatched: 10. The CDR3 bases are TGTGCCAGCAGCTCCGTATATATCAGGGGGAAACTGTTTTTT. Its protein is CASSSVYIRGKLFF.

CDR3 protein: CASSQDGQGAPYEQYV. The CDR3, as DNA: TGCGCCAGCAGCCAGGACGGACAGGGGGCCCCCTACGAGCAGTACGTC. The rearrangement uses TRBV5-1 and TRBJ2-7; 11 positions match TRBD1. V lost 4 bases and J lost 2; bases outside the gene matches: 8. CDR3 length: 16 amino acids. Germline V lookup: CDR1 SGHRS, CDR2 YFSETQ.

The V call is TRBV4-1, the J call TRBJ2-3; 7 positions agree with TRBD2. Germline V CDR1 and CDR2: MGHRA, YSYEKL. The CDR3 runs 15 residues. Germline trimming cut 1 base from V and 5 bases from J; bases unmatched to any gene: 6. CDR3 sequence reads: CASSQAGLGIDTQYF. The CDR3 DNA reads TGCGCCAGCAGCCAAGCCGGACTAGGAATAGATACGCAGTATTTT.

The rearrangement joins TRBV6-1 to TRBJ1-5; possible D gene TRBD1, 6 bases. The CDR3 covers 13 residues. Germline CDR1 is MNHNS and CDR2 is SASEGT. V shed 7 bases and J shed 1 base, with 8 bases lying between them. CDR3 nucleotide sequence: TGTGCCAGCAACAGGGTGAGCAATCAGCCCCAGCATTTT. Translating gives CASNRVSNQPQHF.

This chain uses TRBV10-3 with TRBJ2-5, with D possibly being TRBD1 (6 bases). V gave up 4 bases and J gave up 2 bases, with 8 bases separating them. The CDR3 has 13 amino acids. CDR1 and CDR2 from the germline V gene are ENHRY and SYGVKD. DNA for the CDR3: TGTGCCATCAGTGGTCAGGGGCAAGAGACCCAGTACTTC. It yields the protein CAISGQGQETQYF.

This chain connects TRBV5-1 to TRBJ2-7; D gene uncertain. The length of the CDR3 is 13 residues. Germline V CDR1 and CDR2: SGHRS, YFSETQ. Deletions cut 0 bases from V and 3 bases from J, with 7 bases between. In DNA, the CDR3 is TGCGCCAGCAGCTTGGGGTACAACTACGAGCAGTACGTC. Protein: CASSLGYNYEQYV.

The rearrangement links TRBV7-9 to TRBJ2-7; 9 bases map to TRBD1. V trimming: 6 bases; J trimming: 5 bases; junction bases outside the gene matches: 11. CDR1 and CDR2 (germline): SEHNR, FQNEAQ (reference sequence). This CDR3 spans 15 amino acids. The CDR3 is CASSSAGTGFNEQYF. The CDR3 DNA reads as TGTGCCAGCAGTTCGGCCGGGACAGGGTTCAACGAGCAGTACTTC.

V gene TRBV15 combines with J gene TRBJ1-5, with 8 bases that match TRBD1. The V gene end was trimmed by 6 bases and the J gene end by 3 bases; junction bases not matched to a gene: 7. Germline CDR1 LNHNV, CDR2 YYDKDF (reference sequence). This CDR3 is built from 15 residues. CDR3 bases: TGTGCCACCAGAATTGGGACAGGCGACAATCAGCCCCAGCATTTT. Its protein product is CATRIGTGDNQPQHF. The full variable domain, with the rest looked up from reference TRBV15 and TRBJ1-5, is DAMVIQNPRYQVTQFGKPVTLSCSQTLNHNVMYWYQQKSSQAPKLLFHYYDKDFNNEADTPDNFQSRRPNTSFCFLDIRSPGLGDTAMYLCATRIGTGDNQPQHFGDGTRLSIL.

This chain connects TRBV28 to TRBJ1-1, with D maybe TRBD1 (5 bases). The CDR3 is 15 residues long. The V end lost 8 bases, the J end lost 0 bases, and 16 bases lay between the germline ends. Germline CDR1 reads MDHEN; CDR2 reads SYDVKM. This CDR3 reads CASVSGGDLNTEAFF. The CDR3 coding sequence is TGTGCCAGCGTTTCTGGAGGGGACTTGAACACTGAAGCTTTCTTT.

The chain uses TRBV30 and TRBJ2-7; D call uncertain. Between the trimmed V and J ends, which lost 2 bases and 4 bases, there was a span of 6 bases. CDR1 is GTSNPN and CDR2 is SVGIG in the germline V gene (reference sequence). The CDR3 consists of 11 residues. For the CDR3, the DNA is TGTGCCTGGAGTAAAGCTTACGAGCAGTACTTC. Translating it yields CAWSKAYEQYF.